The 16 T cell receptor beta chains listed next were all sequenced from one sample in a study of blood T cell repertoires in COVID-19 (TCRdb year 2020). The protocol used for the library was the immunoSEQ multiplex PCR assay. The clones in this table, taken by TCRdb from immuneACCESS, are in-frame only. Not every clone is retained; where verified, under half of the shortfall comes from an unresolved V gene, and the cause of the rest is unknown. The sample has approximately 200,000 clones on record, roughly 90% of them singletons. Roughly 2% of the sample belongs to the ten largest clones. Material: peripheral blood. The source of these receptors is a man aged 40-49 years with active or convalescent COVID-19.

V usage is TRBV27 and J usage is TRBJ1-2; 8 bases align to TRBD1. Germline lookup yields CDR1 MNHEY and CDR2 SMNVEV (reference sequence). V was pared by 6 bases and J by 6 bases, with 6 bases of the junction left unmatched. This CDR3 contains 13 residues. The CDR3 region is CASSWTGQDGYTF. Written as DNA, the CDR3 is TGTGCCAGCAGCTGGACAGGGCAAGATGGCTACACCTTC.

The V call is TRBV19, the J call TRBJ1-1; D possibly corresponds to TRBD1 (6 bases). There are 13 residues in the CDR3. The germline gives CDR1 LNHDA, CDR2 SQIVND (reference sequence). Trimming left V 6 bases short and J 1 base short, with 9 bases between. The CDR3 spells CASSYRENTEAFF. The CDR3 nucleotides are TGTGCCAGTAGCTACAGGGAGAACACTGAAGCTTTCTTT.

CDR3 protein: CASSFLPGQGALGYTF. CDR3 bases: TGTGCCAGCAGTTTTCTGCCGGGACAGGGGGCGCTTGGCTACACCTTC. The J gene is TRBJ1-2, the V gene TRBV27; 12 bases match TRBD1. Per germline, CDR1 MNHEY and CDR2 SMNVEV (reference sequence). V was pared by 3 bases and J by 7 bases, with 9 bases of the junction left unmatched. CDR3 size: 16 residues.

The gene calls are TRBV2 and TRBJ2-5; possibly TRBD2 for D (5 bases). The CDR3 totals 13 residues. Trimming pared 5 bases from V and 9 bases from J, leaving 16 bases between. CDR1 and CDR2 (germline): SNHLY, FYNNEI. For the CDR3, the DNA is TGTGCCAGCAGTCCCGGACGGTCCGGGGCCCAGTACTTC. Translation: CASSPGRSGAQYF.

This clone was seen once. The rearrangement joins TRBV7-3 to TRBJ2-6; 9 nucleotides line up with TRBD1. The CDR3 sequence is 17 residues long. Looked up from germline, CDR1 is SGHTA and CDR2 is FQGTGA. The V gene end was trimmed by 6 bases and the J gene end by 3 bases; junction bases not matched to a gene: 9. CDR3 in DNA: TGTGCCAGCAGTCCCGGGACAGGGAGGGTTGGGGCCAACGTCCTGACTTTC. Encoded protein: CASSPGTGRVGANVLTF.

The CDR3 spells CASSSRVAGTTGELFF. The CDR3 coding sequence is TGTGCCAGCAGTTCCCGGGTAGCGGGGACCACCGGGGAGCTGTTTTTT. This sequence joins TRBV6-6 and TRBJ2-2; 8 nucleotides match TRBD2. The CDR3 sequence is 16 residues long. J lost 4 bases, V lost 4 bases, and 8 bases had no gene match. In germline, CDR1 is MNHNY, CDR2 SVGAGI (reference sequence).

The chain uses TRBV30 and TRBJ2-7; a weak D match, TRBD2 (6 bases). V lost 1 base, J lost 3 bases, and 10 bases lay in between. Germline CDR1 GTSNPN, CDR2 SVGIG (reference sequence). This CDR3 has 13 amino acids. The CDR3 sequence: CAWSGNGGYEQYF. DNA for the CDR3: TGTGCCTGGAGTGGGAACGGGGGCTACGAGCAGTACTTC.

This rearrangement joins TRBV7-9 to TRBJ1-3; TRBD1 aligns across 8 bases. The trim removed 5 bases at V and 2 bases at J, leaving 8 bases unmatched. The CDR3 consists of 16 residues. CDR1 and CDR2 (germline): SEHNR, FQNEAQ (reference sequence). The CDR3 nucleotides read TGTGCCAGCAGCCACGGGACAGGAGTCGCTGGAAACACCATATATTTT. Translating it yields CASSHGTGVAGNTIYF.

The V and J genes are TRBV5-5 and TRBJ1-3; D is ambiguous. V was trimmed by 0 bases and J by 6 bases, leaving 13 bases between them. Germline V gives CDR1 SGHKS, CDR2 YYEKEE (reference sequence). The CDR3 runs to 15 residues. The CDR3 here is CASSLDIGYENTIYF. CDR3 sequence (DNA): TGTGCCAGCAGCTTGGATATCGGGTACGAAAACACCATATATTTT.

CDR3 residues: CASSLQTGGETQYF. CDR3 DNA sequence: TGCGCCAGCAGCTTGCAAACGGGAGGAGAGACGCAGTATTTT. The rearrangement joins TRBV5-1 to TRBJ2-3, with 7 bases matching TRBD2. With 1 base clipped from V and 9 bases from J, the junction kept 8 bases outside the gene matches. This CDR3 has 14 residues. Germline V CDR1 and CDR2: SGHRS, YFSETQ.

Comment on this clone: One end of the junction varies from germline; a read error may be responsible. The chain recombines TRBV7-9 with TRBJ2-1; D may be TRBD2 (5 bases). The CDR3 is 12 residues long. In germline, CDR1 is SEHNR, CDR2 FQNEAQ (reference sequence). The DNA of the CDR3 is TGTGCCAGCCGCTTAGGTGGAGGTGGGCAGTTCTTC. The encoded protein is CASRLGGGGQFF. The full variable domain, rest sourced from reference TRBV7-9 and TRBJ2-1, is DTGVSQNPRHKITKRGQNVTFRCDPISEHNRLYWYRQTLGQGPEFLTYFQNEAQLEKSRLLSDRFSAERPKGSFSTLEIQRTEQGDSAMYLCASRLGGGGQFFGPGTRLTVL.

The J gene is TRBJ2-5, the V gene TRBV20-1; no firm D call. Trimming removed 3 bases from V and 2 bases from J, with 13 bases in between. Germline loops: CDR1 DFQATT, CDR2 SNEGSKA (reference sequence). This CDR3 is 14 amino acids long. The CDR3 region has the DNA TGCAGTGCTAGTAGACCCGGCGGACAAGAGACCCAGTACTTC. Translation gives CSASRPGGQETQYF.

This chain links TRBV6-5 with TRBJ1-2; TRBD1 might be the D (6 bases). Per germline, CDR1 MNHEY and CDR2 SVGAGI. The CDR3 extends over 14 amino acids. The germline V and J ends were trimmed by 5 bases and 6 bases, with 16 bases remaining between them. This CDR3 reads CASSPRRRGDGYTF. The CDR3 DNA is TGTGCCAGCAGTCCCCGGCGCAGGGGTGATGGCTACACCTTC.

The rearrangement links TRBV9 to TRBJ2-1; 13 bases map to TRBD2. This CDR3 contains 16 residues. V was pared by 3 bases and J by 4 bases, with 4 bases of the junction left unmatched. Germline CDR1 reads SGDLS; CDR2 reads YYNGEE. CDR3 bases: TGTGCCAGCAGCGGGACTAGCGGGAGCGTTTACAATGAGCAGTTCTTC. It yields the protein CASSGTSGSVYNEQFF.

The chain uses TRBV28 and TRBJ1-2; TRBD1 aligns across 7 bases. The CDR3 runs 14 residues. The germline V gene has CDR1 MDHEN and CDR2 SYDVKM. The ends lost 6 bases at V and 7 bases at J; junction bases unmatched: 11. The CDR3 protein is CASRTGQRILGYTF. The CDR3 DNA reads TGTGCCAGCAGGACGGGACAGAGGATACTTGGCTACACCTTC.

The chain employs TRBV21-1 and TRBJ1-2; no check of the table's D call, TRBD1, against the DNA was made. TRBV21-1 is labeled a pseudogene. The CDR3 runs 15 residues. CDR3 region: CASSKKKGRFYGYTF. The CDR3 nucleotides are TGTGCCAGCAGCAAAAAAAAGGGGCGTTTCTATGGCTACACCTTC.